This T cell receptor beta chain came from a study of T-cell reconstitution after alpha-beta-depleted transplantation in children (dated by TCRdb to 2016 to 2018). About the investigation overall: T-cell immune reconstitution after TCRalphabeta/CD19-depleted allogeneic hematopoietic cell transplantation in children was quantitatively tracked in the study by means of TCR repertoire profiling. The investigation overall reported the following: Over subsequent months, a decline in hyperexpanded clone frequencies was noted, and after one year, T-cell counts and TCRbeta diversity were mostly ascribed to newly produced T cells. About two months after transplant, the apparently early recovery of alphabetaT-cell counts reportedly depended on just several hundred clones that had expanded rapidly and came from non-depleted graft cells. In some patients, high TCRbeta diversity at day 60 was attributed to recipient T cells and intrathymic progenitors that had survived conditioning.

The library relied on PCR. These reads were obtained on an Illumina HiSeq 2500. To normalize quantification of the TCRbeta repertoire, the TCR libraries were built with molecular barcoding that relied on unique molecular identifiers. Clones were called with MiXCR by TCRdb after fastp trimmed the public reads at Q25, and only in-frame beta chains were retained. All rows with the same CDR3 protein become a single entry with the most common DNA and genes. The sample profile shows under 300,000 distinct CDR3 sequences; 9.5% to 13% of them were found once. The ten top clones hold 23% of the sample. Per the publication, the treatment or condition label means: allogeneic hematopoietic cell transplantation with graft depleted of TCRalphabeta T cells and CD19 B cells. The children who served as transplant recipients had been given grafts of TCRalphabeta/CD19-depleted allogeneic hematopoietic cells. Based on the germline V gene, the CDR1 and CDR2 sequences are MNHEY and SVGEGT. V lost 2 bases and J lost 8 bases; the stretch between them is 15 bases long. Its CDR3 holds 14 amino acids, cysteine through phenylalanine. Only the CDR3 DNA stays, 42 bases, in frame from base 1.

In this sample, this clonotype turned up many times. The clone's antigen remains unknown. Per-nucleotide qualities are absent, and no much larger clonotype sits a single base away. The sequencing used peripheral blood, collected 180 days after TCRalphabeta/CD19-depleted stem cell transplant. The chain is assembled from TRBV6-2 or TRBV6-3 and TRBJ1-2; there is no confident call for the D gene. This sequence originates from a male patient between 2 and 10 years old who had a stem cell transplant for chronic granulomatous disease, so the T cells may come from the graft donor. The nucleotide sequence is given as TGTGCCAGCAGTTACAGCGTCGGGCGCGAGGGCTACACCTTC. The encoded protein is CASSYSVGREGYTF.